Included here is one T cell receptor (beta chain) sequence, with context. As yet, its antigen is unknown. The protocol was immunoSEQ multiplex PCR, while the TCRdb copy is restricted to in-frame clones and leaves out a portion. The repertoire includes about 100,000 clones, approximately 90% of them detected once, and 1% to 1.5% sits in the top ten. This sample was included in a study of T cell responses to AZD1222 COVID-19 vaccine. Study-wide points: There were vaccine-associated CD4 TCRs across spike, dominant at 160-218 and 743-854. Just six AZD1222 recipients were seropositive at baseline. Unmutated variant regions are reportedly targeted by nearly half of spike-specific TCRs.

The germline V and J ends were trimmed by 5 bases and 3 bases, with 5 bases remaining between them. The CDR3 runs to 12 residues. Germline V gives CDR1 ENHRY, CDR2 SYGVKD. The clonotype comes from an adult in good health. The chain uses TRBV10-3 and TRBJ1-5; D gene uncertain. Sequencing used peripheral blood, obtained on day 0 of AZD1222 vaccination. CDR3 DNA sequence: TGTGCCATCAGTCCCAACAATCAGCCCCAGCATTTT. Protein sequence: CAISPNNQPQHF.